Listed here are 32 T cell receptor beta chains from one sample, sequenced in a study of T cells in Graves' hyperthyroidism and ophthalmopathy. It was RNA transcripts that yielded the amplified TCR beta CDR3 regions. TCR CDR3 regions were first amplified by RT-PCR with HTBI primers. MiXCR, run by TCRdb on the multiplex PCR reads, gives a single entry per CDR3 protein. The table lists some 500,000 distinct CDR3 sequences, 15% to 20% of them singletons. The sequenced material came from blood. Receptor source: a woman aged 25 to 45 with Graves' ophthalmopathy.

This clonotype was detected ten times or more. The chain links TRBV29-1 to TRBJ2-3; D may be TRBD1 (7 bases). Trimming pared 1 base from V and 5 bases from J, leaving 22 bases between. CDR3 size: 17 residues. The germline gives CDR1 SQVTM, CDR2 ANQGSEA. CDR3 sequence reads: CSVEVTQGRLGGDTQYF. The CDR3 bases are TGCAGCGTTGAAGTGACACAGGGGCGGTTGGGAGGAGATACGCAGTATTTT.

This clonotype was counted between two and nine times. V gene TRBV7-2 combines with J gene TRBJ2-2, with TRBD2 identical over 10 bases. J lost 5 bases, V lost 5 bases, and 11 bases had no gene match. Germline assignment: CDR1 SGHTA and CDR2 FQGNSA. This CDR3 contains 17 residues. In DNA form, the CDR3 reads TGTGCCAGCAGCCCCCGACTTCCAGCGGGAGGGACCGGGGAGCTGTTTTTT. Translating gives CASSPRLPAGGTGELFF.

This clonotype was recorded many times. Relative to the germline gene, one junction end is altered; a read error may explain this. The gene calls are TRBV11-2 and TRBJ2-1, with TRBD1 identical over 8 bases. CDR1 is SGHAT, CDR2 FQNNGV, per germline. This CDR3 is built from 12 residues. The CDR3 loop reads CASSVDRGYQFF. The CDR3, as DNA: TGTGCCAGCAGCGTAGACAGGGGTTACCAGTTCTTC.

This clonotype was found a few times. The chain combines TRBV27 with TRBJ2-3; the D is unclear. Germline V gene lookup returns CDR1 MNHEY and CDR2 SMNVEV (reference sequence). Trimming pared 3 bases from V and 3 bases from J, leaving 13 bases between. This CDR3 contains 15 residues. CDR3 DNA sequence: TGTGCCAGCAGTTTTTCGTGGTGGCGTACAGATACGCAGTATTTT. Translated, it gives CASSFSWWRTDTQYF.

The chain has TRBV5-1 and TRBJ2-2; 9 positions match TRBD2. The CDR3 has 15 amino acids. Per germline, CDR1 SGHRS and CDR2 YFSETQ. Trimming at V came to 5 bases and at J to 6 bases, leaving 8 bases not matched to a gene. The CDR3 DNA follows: TGCGCCAGCAGTTCATCCGGGACTAGCTCCGGGGAGCTGTTTTTT. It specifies CASSSSGTSSGELFF. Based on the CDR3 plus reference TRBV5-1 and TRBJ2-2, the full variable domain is KAGVTQTPRYLIKTRGQQVTLSCSPISGHRSVSWYQQTPGQGLQFLFEYFSETQRNKGNFPGRFSGRQFSNSRSEMNVSTLELGDSALYLCASSSSGTSSGELFFGEGSRLTVL.

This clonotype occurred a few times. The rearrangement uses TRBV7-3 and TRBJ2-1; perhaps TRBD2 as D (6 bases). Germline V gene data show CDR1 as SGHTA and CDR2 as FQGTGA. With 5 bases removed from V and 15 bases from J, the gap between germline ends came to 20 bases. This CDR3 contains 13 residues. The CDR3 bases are TGTGCCAGCAGCCCGAGTGGAGGGCAGGGCCCGTTCTTC. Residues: CASSPSGGQGPFF.

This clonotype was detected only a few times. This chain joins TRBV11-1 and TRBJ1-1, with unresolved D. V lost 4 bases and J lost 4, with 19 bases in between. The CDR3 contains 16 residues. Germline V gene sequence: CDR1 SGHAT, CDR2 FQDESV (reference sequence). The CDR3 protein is CASSSLEGRSGTEAFF. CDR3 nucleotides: TGTGCCAGCAGCTCCTTAGAGGGTCGCTCGGGCACTGAAGCTTTCTTT. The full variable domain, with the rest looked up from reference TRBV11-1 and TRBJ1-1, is EAEVAQSPRYKITEKSQAVAFWCDPISGHATLYWYRQILGQGPELLVQFQDESVVDDSQLPKDRFSAERLKGVDSTLKIQPAELGDSAMYLCASSSLEGRSGTEAFFGQGTRLTVV.

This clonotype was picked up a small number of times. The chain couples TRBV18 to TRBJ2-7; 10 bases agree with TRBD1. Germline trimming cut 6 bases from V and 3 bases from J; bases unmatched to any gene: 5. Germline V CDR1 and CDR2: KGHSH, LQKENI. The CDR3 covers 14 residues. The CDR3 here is CASSGTGDFYEQYF. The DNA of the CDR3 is TGTGCCAGCTCTGGGACAGGGGACTTCTACGAGCAGTACTTC.

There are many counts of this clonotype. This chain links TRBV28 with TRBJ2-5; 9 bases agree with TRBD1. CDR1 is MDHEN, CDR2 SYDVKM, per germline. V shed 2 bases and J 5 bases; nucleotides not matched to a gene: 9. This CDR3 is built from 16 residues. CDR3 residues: CASSLQPGTGRETQYF. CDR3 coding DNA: TGTGCCAGCAGTTTACAGCCCGGGACAGGGAGGGAGACCCAGTACTTC.

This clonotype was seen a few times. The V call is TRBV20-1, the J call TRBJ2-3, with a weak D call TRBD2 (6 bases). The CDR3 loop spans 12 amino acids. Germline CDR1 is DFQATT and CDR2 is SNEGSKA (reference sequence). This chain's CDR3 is CSSLIGAGTQYF. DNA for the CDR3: TGCAGCTCCCTGATAGGAGCGGGTACGCAGTATTTT.

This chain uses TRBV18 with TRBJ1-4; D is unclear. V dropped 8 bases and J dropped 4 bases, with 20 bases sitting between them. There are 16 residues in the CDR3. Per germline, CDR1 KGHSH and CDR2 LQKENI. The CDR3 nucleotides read TGTGCCAGCGAGGAAAGGGCCGCGGGTGTTAATGAAAAACTGTTTTTT. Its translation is CASEERAAGVNEKLFF. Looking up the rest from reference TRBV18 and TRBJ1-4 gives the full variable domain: NAGVMQNPRHLVRRRGQEARLRCSPMKGHSHVYWYRQLPEEGLKFMVYLQKENIIDESGMPKERFSAEFPKEGPSILRIQQVVRGDSAAYFCASEERAAGVNEKLFFGSGTQLSVL.

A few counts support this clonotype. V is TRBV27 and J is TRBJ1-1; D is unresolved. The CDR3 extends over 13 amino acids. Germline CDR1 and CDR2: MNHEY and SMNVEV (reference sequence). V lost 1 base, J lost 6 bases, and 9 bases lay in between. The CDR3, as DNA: TGTGCCAGCAGTTTATTAGTAGGTTCTGAAGCTTTCTTT. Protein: CASSLLVGSEAFF.

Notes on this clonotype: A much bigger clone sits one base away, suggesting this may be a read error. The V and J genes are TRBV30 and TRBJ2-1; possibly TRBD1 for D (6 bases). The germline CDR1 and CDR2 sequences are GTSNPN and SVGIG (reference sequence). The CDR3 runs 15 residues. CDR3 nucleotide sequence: TGTGCCTGGAGGGAACAGGGAAGGGGCTACAATGAGCAGCTCTTC. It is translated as CAWREQGRGYNEQLF.

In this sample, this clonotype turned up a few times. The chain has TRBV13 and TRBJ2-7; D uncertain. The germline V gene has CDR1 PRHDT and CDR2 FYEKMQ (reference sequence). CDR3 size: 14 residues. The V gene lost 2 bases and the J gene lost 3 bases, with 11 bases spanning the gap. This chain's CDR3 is CASSLYFPHYEQYF. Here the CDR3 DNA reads TGTGCCAGCAGCTTATACTTCCCCCACTACGAGCAGTACTTC.

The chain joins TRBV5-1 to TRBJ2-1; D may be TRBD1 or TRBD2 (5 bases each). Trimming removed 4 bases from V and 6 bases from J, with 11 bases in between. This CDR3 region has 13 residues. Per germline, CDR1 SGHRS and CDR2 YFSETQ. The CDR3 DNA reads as TGCGCCAGCAGCGAGGGGACCACCAATGAGCAGTTCTTC. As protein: CASSEGTTNEQFF. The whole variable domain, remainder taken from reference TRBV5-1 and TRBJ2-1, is KAGVTQTPRYLIKTRGQQVTLSCSPISGHRSVSWYQQTPGQGLQFLFEYFSETQRNKGNFPGRFSGRQFSNSRSEMNVSTLELGDSALYLCASSEGTTNEQFFGPGTRLTVL.

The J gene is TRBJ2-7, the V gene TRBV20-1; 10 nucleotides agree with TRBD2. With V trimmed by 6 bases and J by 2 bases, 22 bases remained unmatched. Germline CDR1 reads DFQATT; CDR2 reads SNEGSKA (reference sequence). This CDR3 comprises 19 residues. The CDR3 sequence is CSATEQGAPSGSPPYEQYF. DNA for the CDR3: TGCAGTGCCACCGAACAGGGCGCGCCTAGCGGGAGTCCTCCCTACGAGCAGTACTTC.

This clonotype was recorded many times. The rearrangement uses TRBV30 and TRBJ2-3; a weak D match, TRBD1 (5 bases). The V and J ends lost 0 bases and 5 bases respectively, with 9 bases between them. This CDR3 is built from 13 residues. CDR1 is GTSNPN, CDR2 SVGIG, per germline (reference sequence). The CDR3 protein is CAWSVQALDTQYF. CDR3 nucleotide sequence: TGTGCCTGGAGTGTACAGGCCCTAGATACGCAGTATTTT.

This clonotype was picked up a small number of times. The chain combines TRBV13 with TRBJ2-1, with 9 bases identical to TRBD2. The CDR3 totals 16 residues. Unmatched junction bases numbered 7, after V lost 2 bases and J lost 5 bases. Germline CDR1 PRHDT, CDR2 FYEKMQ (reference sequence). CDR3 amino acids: CASSLMASGDDNEQFF. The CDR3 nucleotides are TGTGCCAGCAGCTTAATGGCTAGCGGGGACGACAATGAGCAGTTCTTC. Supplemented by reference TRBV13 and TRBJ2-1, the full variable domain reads AAGVIQSPRHLIKEKRETATLKCYPIPRHDTVYWYQQGPGQDPQFLISFYEKMQSDKGSIPDRFSAQQFSDYHSELNMSSLELGDSALYFCASSLMASGDDNEQFFGPGTRLTVL.

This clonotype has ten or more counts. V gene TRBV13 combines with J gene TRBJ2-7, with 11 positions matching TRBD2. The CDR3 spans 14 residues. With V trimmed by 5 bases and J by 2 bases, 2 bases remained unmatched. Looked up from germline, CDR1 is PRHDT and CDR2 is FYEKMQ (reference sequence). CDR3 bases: TGTGCCAGCAGCGTTAGCGGGAGGGCCTACGAGCAGTACTTC. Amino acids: CASSVSGRAYEQYF.

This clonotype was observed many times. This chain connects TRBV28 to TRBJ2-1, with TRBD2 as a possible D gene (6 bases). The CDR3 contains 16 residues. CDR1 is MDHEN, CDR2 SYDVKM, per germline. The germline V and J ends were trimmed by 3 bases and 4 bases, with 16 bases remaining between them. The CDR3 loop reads CASSFSRGGKYNEQFF. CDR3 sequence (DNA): TGTGCCAGCAGTTTCTCCCGGGGAGGCAAATACAATGAGCAGTTCTTC. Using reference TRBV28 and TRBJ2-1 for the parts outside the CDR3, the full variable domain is DVKVTQSSRYLVKRTGEKVFLECVQDMDHENMFWYRQDPGLGLRLIYFSYDVKMKEKGDIPEGYSVSREKKERFSLILESASTNQTSMYLCASSFSRGGKYNEQFFGPGTRLTVL.

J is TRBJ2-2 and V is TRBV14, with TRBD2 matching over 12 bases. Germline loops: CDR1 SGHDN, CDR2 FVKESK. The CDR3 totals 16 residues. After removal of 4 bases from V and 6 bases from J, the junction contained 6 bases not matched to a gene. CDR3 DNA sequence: TGTGCCAGCAGCCCTCCGGGACTAGCGGGTTCCGGGGAGCTGTTTTTT. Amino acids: CASSPPGLAGSGELFF.

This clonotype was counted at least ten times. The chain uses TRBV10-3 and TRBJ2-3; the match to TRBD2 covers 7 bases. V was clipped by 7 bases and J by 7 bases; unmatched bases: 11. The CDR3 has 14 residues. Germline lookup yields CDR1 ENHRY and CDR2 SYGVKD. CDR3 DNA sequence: TGTGCCATCACCGAATGGGCGGGAGTTAATACGCAGTATTTT. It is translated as CAITEWAGVNTQYF.

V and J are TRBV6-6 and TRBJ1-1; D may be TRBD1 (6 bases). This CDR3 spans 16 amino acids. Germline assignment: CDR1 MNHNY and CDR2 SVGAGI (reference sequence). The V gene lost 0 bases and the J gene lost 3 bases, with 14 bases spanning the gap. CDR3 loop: CASSYSRGGVYTEAFF. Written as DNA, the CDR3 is TGTGCCAGCAGTTACTCGAGGGGGGGCGTTTACACTGAAGCTTTCTTT.

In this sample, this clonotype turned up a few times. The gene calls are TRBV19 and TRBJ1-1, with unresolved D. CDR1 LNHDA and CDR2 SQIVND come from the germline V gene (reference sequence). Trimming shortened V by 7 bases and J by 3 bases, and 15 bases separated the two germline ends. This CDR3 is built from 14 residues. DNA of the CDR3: TGTGCCAGTACAGTTAGCGCGGCCGACACTGAAGCTTTCTTT. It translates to CASTVSAADTEAFF.

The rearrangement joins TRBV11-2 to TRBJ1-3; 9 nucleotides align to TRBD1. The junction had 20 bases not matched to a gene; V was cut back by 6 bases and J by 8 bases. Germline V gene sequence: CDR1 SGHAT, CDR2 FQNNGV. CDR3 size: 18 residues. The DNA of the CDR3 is TGTGCCAGCAGAACCGGGACAGGGTCGTCGGGTATGACGGACACCATATATTTT. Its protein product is CASRTGTGSSGMTDTIYF. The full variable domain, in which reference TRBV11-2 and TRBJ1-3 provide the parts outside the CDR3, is EAGVAQSPRYKIIEKRQSVAFWCNPISGHATLYWYQQILGQGPKLLIQFQNNGVVDDSQLPKDRFSAERLKGVDSTLKIQPAKLEDSAVYLCASRTGTGSSGMTDTIYFGEGSWLTVV.

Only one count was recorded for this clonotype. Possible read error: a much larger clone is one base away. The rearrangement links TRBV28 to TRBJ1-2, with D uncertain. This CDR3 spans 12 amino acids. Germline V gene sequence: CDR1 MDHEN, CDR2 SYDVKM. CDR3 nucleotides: TGTGCCAGCACCTCCTTCGACTATGGCTACGCCTTC. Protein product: CASTSFDYGYAF.

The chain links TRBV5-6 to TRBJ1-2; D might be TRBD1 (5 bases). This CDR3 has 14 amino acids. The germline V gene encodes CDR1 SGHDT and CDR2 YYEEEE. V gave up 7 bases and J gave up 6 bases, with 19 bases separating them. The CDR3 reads CASERDFEPDGYTF. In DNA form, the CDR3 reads TGTGCCAGCGAACGGGACTTTGAACCAGATGGCTACACCTTC.

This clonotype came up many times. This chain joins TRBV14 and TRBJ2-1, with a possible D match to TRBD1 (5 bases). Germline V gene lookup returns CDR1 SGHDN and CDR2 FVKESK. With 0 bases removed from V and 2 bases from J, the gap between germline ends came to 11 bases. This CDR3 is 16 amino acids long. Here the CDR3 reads CASSQDWGVAYNEQFF. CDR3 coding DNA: TGTGCCAGCAGCCAAGACTGGGGCGTTGCCTACAATGAGCAGTTCTTC.

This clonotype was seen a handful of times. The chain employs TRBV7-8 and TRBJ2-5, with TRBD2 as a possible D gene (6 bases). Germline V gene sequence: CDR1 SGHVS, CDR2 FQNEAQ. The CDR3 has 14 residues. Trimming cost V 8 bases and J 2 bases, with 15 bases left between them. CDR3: CASLPWRVQETQYF. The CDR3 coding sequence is TGTGCCAGCCTACCCTGGAGGGTACAAGAGACCCAGTACTTC.

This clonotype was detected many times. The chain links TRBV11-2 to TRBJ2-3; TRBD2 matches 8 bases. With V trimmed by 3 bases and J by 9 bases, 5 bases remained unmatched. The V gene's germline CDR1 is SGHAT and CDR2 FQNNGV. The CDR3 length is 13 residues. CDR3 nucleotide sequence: TGTGCCAGCAGCTTGAGCGGGAGCGACACGCAGTATTTT. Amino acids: CASSLSGSDTQYF.

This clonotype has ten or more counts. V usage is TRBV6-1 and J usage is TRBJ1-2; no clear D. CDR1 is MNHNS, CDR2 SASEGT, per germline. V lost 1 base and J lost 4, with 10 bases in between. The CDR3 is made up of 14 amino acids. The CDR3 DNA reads TGTGCCAGCAGTGAAGATCCAGGCCGCTATGGCTACACCTTC. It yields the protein CASSEDPGRYGYTF.

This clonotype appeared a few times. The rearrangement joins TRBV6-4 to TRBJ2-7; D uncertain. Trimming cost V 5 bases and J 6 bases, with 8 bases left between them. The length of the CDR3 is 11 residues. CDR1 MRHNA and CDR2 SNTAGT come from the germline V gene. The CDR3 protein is CASSPTAEQYF. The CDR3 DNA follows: TGTGCCAGCAGTCCTACAGCCGAGCAGTACTTC.